The sequence of this TCR beta chain was determined in a study of blood T cell repertoires in COVID-19. Across the whole study: Donors in the United States, Italy and Spain gave samples during acute or convalescent COVID-19. The cDNA or gDNA used as material had been derived from T cells, B-cell-depleted T cells, or PBMCs.

Enrolment of Seattle patients took place during active infection, and they were followed longitudinally. Repertoires were generated with immunoSEQ multiplex PCR, while TCRdb's copy carries only in-frame clones and drops some. The sample has about 230,000 clones; 65% to 90% are singletons. Trimming removed 9 bases at V and 1 base at J, with 5 bases between. The CDR3 is 11 residues long. In germline, CDR1 is KGHDR, CDR2 SFDVKD. Sequencing was carried out using peripheral blood. This chain links TRBV24-1 with TRBJ1-1; D not certain. This receptor was obtained from a man aged 50 or older with COVID-19, enrolled during active disease. CDR3 coding DNA: TGTGCCACCCCAGAGAACACTGAAGCTTTCTTT. Encoded protein: CATPENTEAFF.